This T cell receptor (beta chain) was sequenced during a study of cytomegalovirus exposure and HLA in healthy donors. Study-wide findings and caveats: The authors enumerated roughly 160 TCR beta chains as linked to cytomegalovirus. It was assumed in the presence/absence analyses that sequencing depth was roughly uniform across donors. No immune exposure information besides CMV serostatus was available.

The PCR was carried out with 60 Vbeta primers and 13 Jbeta primers. Only in-frame clones appear in the TCRdb table, and some are missing; sequencing was by immunoSEQ multiplex PCR. There are approximately 220,000 clones in the sample; around 79% occur only once, and less than 2% lies in the top ten. Germline V gene data show CDR1 as LNHDA and CDR2 as SQIVND (reference sequence). V lost 9 bases and J lost 0, with 10 bases in between. The CDR3 length is 13 residues. As to this clone: Its antigen is currently unknown.

The sample taken for sequencing was PBMCs. V usage is TRBV19 and J usage is TRBJ2-3; D may be TRBD2 (6 bases). This TCR came from a male donor in good health and CMV-seronegative. For the CDR3, the DNA is TGTGCCAGCGCGGGGTCTAGCACAGATACGCAGTATTTT. It is translated as CASAGSSTDTQYF.